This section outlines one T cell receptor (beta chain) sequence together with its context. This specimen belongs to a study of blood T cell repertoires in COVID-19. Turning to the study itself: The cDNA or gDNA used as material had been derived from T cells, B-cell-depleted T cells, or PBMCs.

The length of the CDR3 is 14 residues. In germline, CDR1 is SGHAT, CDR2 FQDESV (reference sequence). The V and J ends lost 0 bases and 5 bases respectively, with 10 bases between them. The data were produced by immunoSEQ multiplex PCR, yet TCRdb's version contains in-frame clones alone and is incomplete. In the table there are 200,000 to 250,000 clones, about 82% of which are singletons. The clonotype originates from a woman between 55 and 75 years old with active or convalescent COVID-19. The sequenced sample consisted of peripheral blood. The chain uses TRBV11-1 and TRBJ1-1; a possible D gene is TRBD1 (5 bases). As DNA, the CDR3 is TGTGCCAGCAGCTTAGCGGCAGGGCAGACTGAAGCTTTCTTT. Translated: CASSLAAGQTEAFF.